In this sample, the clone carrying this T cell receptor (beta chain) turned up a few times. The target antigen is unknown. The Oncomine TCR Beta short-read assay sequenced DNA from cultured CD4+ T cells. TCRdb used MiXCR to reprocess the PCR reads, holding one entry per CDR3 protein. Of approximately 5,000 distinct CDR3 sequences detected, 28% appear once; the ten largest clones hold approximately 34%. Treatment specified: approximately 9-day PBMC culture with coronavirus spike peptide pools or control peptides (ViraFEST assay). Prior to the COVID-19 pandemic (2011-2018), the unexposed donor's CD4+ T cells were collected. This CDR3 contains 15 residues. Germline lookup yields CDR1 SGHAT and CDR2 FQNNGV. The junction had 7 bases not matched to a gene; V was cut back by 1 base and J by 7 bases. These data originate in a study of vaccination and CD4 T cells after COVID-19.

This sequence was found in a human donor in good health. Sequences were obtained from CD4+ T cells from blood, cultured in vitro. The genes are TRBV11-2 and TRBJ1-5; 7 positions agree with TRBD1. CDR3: CASSLGSRGLQPQHF. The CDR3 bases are TGTGCCAGCAGCTTAGGGTCCAGGGGGTTACAGCCCCAGCATTTT.